These T cell receptor beta chains were read from a single sample in a study of lymphopenia after photon versus proton radiotherapy. Method: immunoSEQ multiplex PCR; TCRdb's copy keeps in-frame clones and lacks some. Of roughly 45,000 clones in the sample, less than 90% were seen once. The sample was peripheral blood, taken from a patient treated with photon-based radiotherapy. These receptors were obtained from a man in his forties with gastric cancer. The CDR3 runs from the conserved cysteine through the conserved F or W. The D gene is left open where the match is weak. Clone size is given for some rows only: seen once, a few or many times, or a class if the clone is expanded.

CDR3 DNA: TGTGCCAGCTCACCAGCCTCGGTTCGAGAGCCCCACCAAAACCACAGGCCGCACAACACTGAAGCTTTCTTT; CDR3 protein: CASSPASVREPHQNHRPHNTEAFF; clone size: -; J gene: TRBJ1-1; V gene: TRBV18; D gene: -
CDR3 DNA: TGTGCCAGCTCACCTCGCACGGGTCCGGCTGAAGCTTTCTTT; CDR3 protein: CASSPRTGPAEAFF; clone size: -; J gene: TRBJ1-1; V gene: TRBV18; D gene: -
CDR3 DNA: TGTGCCTGGAGACGGGCTCCGGCTGGCTACACCTTC; CDR3 protein: CAWRRAPAGYTF; clone size: -; J gene: TRBJ1-2; V gene: TRBV30; D gene: -
CDR3 DNA: TGTGCCAGCAGCTTAGGGCAGGCTTTATCCTACGAGCAGTACTTC; CDR3 protein: CASSLGQALSYEQYF; clone size: -; J gene: TRBJ2-7; V gene: TRBV7-9; D gene: -
CDR3 DNA: TGTGCCAGCAGGGACCCTAGCGGGGGGTTCGATGAGCAGTTCTTC; CDR3 protein: CASRDPSGGFDEQFF; clone size: -; J gene: TRBJ2-1; V gene: TRBV5-4; D gene: TRBD2
CDR3 DNA: TGTGCCAGTAGGACAGGGGGCTGGCAGCCCCAGCATTTT; CDR3 protein: CASRTGGWQPQHF; clone size: -; J gene: TRBJ1-5; V gene: TRBV19; D gene: TRBD1
CDR3 DNA: TGCAGCGTCCGGACAGGTGGGGCCAACGTCCTGACTTTC; CDR3 protein: CSVRTGGANVLTF; clone size: -; J gene: TRBJ2-6; V gene: TRBV29-1; D gene: TRBD1
CDR3 DNA: TGTGCCAGCAGCCGACAGCCGAGCTCCTACGAGCAGTACTTC; CDR3 protein: CASSRQPSSYEQYF; clone size: -; J gene: TRBJ2-7; V gene: TRBV7-2; D gene: -
CDR3 DNA: TGTGCCAGCAGCGTAGCCGACGGGACAGGGTACCAAGAGACCCAGTACTTC; CDR3 protein: CASSVADGTGYQETQYF; clone size: -; J gene: TRBJ2-5; V gene: TRBV9; D gene: TRBD1
CDR3 DNA: TGTGCCAGCAGCGCAGGACAGGGTTTCGAGACCCAGTACTTC; CDR3 protein: CASSAGQGFETQYF; clone size: -; J gene: TRBJ2-5; V gene: TRBV7-9; D gene: TRBD1
CDR3 DNA: TGTGCCTGGGATCTAGCGGTGGTAAACACCGGGGAGCTGTTTTTT; CDR3 protein: CAWDLAVVNTGELFF; clone size: -; J gene: TRBJ2-2; V gene: TRBV30; D gene: TRBD2
CDR3 DNA: TGTGCCAGCAGCTTGGTTTCGGGGACTGAAGCTTTCTTT; CDR3 protein: CASSLVSGTEAFF; clone size: -; J gene: TRBJ1-1; V gene: TRBV5-6; D gene: -
CDR3 DNA: TGTGCCTGGAGTACATGGGACAGGGCCCGCTACGAGCAGTACTTC; CDR3 protein: CAWSTWDRARYEQYF; clone size: -; J gene: TRBJ2-7; V gene: TRBV30; D gene: TRBD1
CDR3 DNA: TGTGCCAGCAGCTTAGGGGTGGGAAATGAGCAGTTCTTC; CDR3 protein: CASSLGVGNEQFF; clone size: -; J gene: TRBJ2-1; V gene: TRBV7-6; D gene: -
CDR3 DNA: TGTGCCAGCAGTGCCGGGGCTAGCTATGGCTACACCTTC; CDR3 protein: CASSAGASYGYTF; clone size: -; J gene: TRBJ1-2; V gene: TRBV2; D gene: -
CDR3 DNA: TGCGCCAGCAGACCAAGCCTAGGGGAGAGACTTTCTAACTATGGCTACACTTTC; CDR3 protein: CASRPSLGERLSNYGYTF; clone size: -; J gene: TRBJ1-2; V gene: TRBV4-1; D gene: -
CDR3 DNA: TGTGCCAGGGGAGGGCCAAACACCATATATTTT; CDR3 protein: CARGGPNTIYF; clone size: -; J gene: TRBJ1-3; V gene: TRBV6-5; D gene: -
CDR3 DNA: TGTGCCAGCAGTTCCGACAGGGGGCAATCACCCCTCCACTTT; CDR3 protein: CASSSDRGQSPLHF; clone size: medium-sized; J gene: TRBJ1-6; V gene: TRBV7-9; D gene: TRBD1
CDR3 DNA: TGTGCCAGCAGCGCGGGACTAGCGGGGGGGCAAGAGACCCAGTACTTC; CDR3 protein: CASSAGLAGGQETQYF; clone size: -; J gene: TRBJ2-5; V gene: TRBV5-4; D gene: TRBD2
CDR3 DNA: TGTGCCAGCAGCTTAGCGGGGACTCAAGAGACCCAGTACTTC; CDR3 protein: CASSLAGTQETQYF; clone size: -; J gene: TRBJ2-5; V gene: TRBV11-1; D gene: -
CDR3 DNA: TGTGCCAGCAGTTTGGGGGGAACCGGGACAGGGACCTACGAGCAGTACTTC; CDR3 protein: CASSLGGTGTGTYEQYF; clone size: -; J gene: TRBJ2-7; V gene: TRBV27; D gene: TRBD1
CDR3 DNA: TGTGCCAGCTCACCCCCGACAGGGTCGATTACGCAGTATTTT; CDR3 protein: CASSPPTGSITQYF; clone size: -; J gene: TRBJ2-3; V gene: TRBV18; D gene: TRBD1
CDR3 DNA: TGTGCCAGCAGCTTATTTAGCACCAGGGATCCCATGAACACTGAAGCTTTCTTT; CDR3 protein: CASSLFSTRDPMNTEAFF; clone size: -; J gene: TRBJ1-1; V gene: TRBV5-5; D gene: -
CDR3 DNA: TGTGCCATCAGTGAGTCAGAAGATACGCAGTATTTT; CDR3 protein: CAISESEDTQYF; clone size: -; J gene: TRBJ2-3; V gene: TRBV10-3; D gene: -
CDR3 DNA: TGTGCCAGCAGCCCCGGGTCCTCAGCGACCGGGGAGCTGTTTTTT; CDR3 protein: CASSPGSSATGELFF; clone size: once; J gene: TRBJ2-2; V gene: TRBV7-3; D gene: -
CDR3 DNA: TGTGCCAGCAGCGTTTCGGGGGGCAAGGAAGAGACCCAGTACTTC; CDR3 protein: CASSVSGGKEETQYF; clone size: -; J gene: TRBJ2-5; V gene: TRBV11-3; D gene: -
CDR3 DNA: TGTGCCAGCAGCTTACGGGGGAGTTCGGAGACCCAGTACTTC; CDR3 protein: CASSLRGSSETQYF; clone size: -; J gene: TRBJ2-5; V gene: TRBV7-3; D gene: -
CDR3 DNA: TGTGCCAGCAGGGGGTATGGAAACACCATATATTTT; CDR3 protein: CASRGYGNTIYF; clone size: -; J gene: TRBJ1-3; V gene: TRBV6-8; D gene: -
CDR3 DNA: TGTGCCAGCAGTTACGACCCTAGCAATCAGCCCCAGCATTTC; CDR3 protein: CASSYDPSNQPQHF; clone size: once; J gene: TRBJ1-5; V gene: TRBV6-5; D gene: -
CDR3 DNA: TGTGCCACCAGCAGAGATCGAGGCCCCGAGACCCAGTACTTC; CDR3 protein: CATSRDRGPETQYF; clone size: -; J gene: TRBJ2-5; V gene: TRBV15; D gene: -
CDR3 DNA: TGTGCCAGCAGTGACTCGGCTGCCGGGGGGGATACGCAGTATTTT; CDR3 protein: CASSDSAAGGDTQYF; clone size: -; J gene: TRBJ2-3; V gene: TRBV6-4; D gene: TRBD2
CDR3 DNA: TGTGCCTGGAGTTTCGGACTGGAAGAGACCCAGTACTTC; CDR3 protein: CAWSFGLEETQYF; clone size: -; J gene: TRBJ2-5; V gene: TRBV30; D gene: -
CDR3 DNA: TGTGCCAGCTCACCACTTGCCAGGGGGCACATTGTGAACACTGAAGCTTTCTTT; CDR3 protein: CASSPLARGHIVNTEAFF; clone size: -; J gene: TRBJ1-1; V gene: TRBV18; D gene: TRBD1
CDR3 DNA: TGTGCCAGCAGCCCGGGACAGGGGGACTATGGCTACACCTTC; CDR3 protein: CASSPGQGDYGYTF; clone size: medium-sized; J gene: TRBJ1-2; V gene: TRBV5-6; D gene: TRBD1
CDR3 DNA: TGTGCCAGCAGCTTAGTTGGGGGGAAATCACCCCTCCACTTT; CDR3 protein: CASSLVGGKSPLHF; clone size: -; J gene: TRBJ1-6; V gene: TRBV7-9; D gene: -
CDR3 DNA: TGTGCCAGTAGTATGGGACAAAGCACCGGGGAGCTGTTTTTT; CDR3 protein: CASSMGQSTGELFF; clone size: once; J gene: TRBJ2-2; V gene: TRBV19; D gene: -
CDR3 DNA: TGTGCCAGCAGCCCCTACGCGGGAAGGACCTACGAGCAGTACTTC; CDR3 protein: CASSPYAGRTYEQYF; clone size: once; J gene: TRBJ2-7; V gene: TRBV4-2; D gene: -
CDR3 DNA: TGTGCCAGCAGCTTAAACAGGGCCCAGCCCCAGCATTTT; CDR3 protein: CASSLNRAQPQHF; clone size: -; J gene: TRBJ1-5; V gene: TRBV11-2; D gene: -
CDR3 DNA: TGTGCCAGCAGTTACGCAGATTCTGGAAACACCATATATTTT; CDR3 protein: CASSYADSGNTIYF; clone size: -; J gene: TRBJ1-3; V gene: TRBV6-6; D gene: -
CDR3 DNA: TGTGCCAGCTCACCAGGGTACAGGGGGGCGTACGAGCAGTACTTC; CDR3 protein: CASSPGYRGAYEQYF; clone size: -; J gene: TRBJ2-7; V gene: TRBV18; D gene: TRBD1
CDR3 DNA: TGTGCCAGCAGTGAAGAAGGGTTAAGAGGCGCTGAAGCTTTCTTT; CDR3 protein: CASSEEGLRGAEAFF; clone size: -; J gene: TRBJ1-1; V gene: TRBV2; D gene: -
CDR3 DNA: TGTGCCACTGAATCGGCCTTATACGAGCAGTACTTC; CDR3 protein: CATESALYEQYF; clone size: -; J gene: TRBJ2-7; V gene: TRBV11-2; D gene: -
CDR3 DNA: TGTGCCAGCAGCCGAGAAAGACTTAGCACAGATACGCAGTATTTT; CDR3 protein: CASSRERLSTDTQYF; clone size: -; J gene: TRBJ2-3; V gene: TRBV11-1; D gene: -
CDR3 DNA: TGCGCCAGCAGCCAAGACGGGGGGATCGGCAATCAGCCCCAGCATTTT; CDR3 protein: CASSQDGGIGNQPQHF; clone size: few; J gene: TRBJ1-5; V gene: TRBV4-1; D gene: -
CDR3 DNA: TGTGCCAGCAGCCACAGGACAGGGGGAGATACTGAAGCTTTCTTT; CDR3 protein: CASSHRTGGDTEAFF; clone size: -; J gene: TRBJ1-1; V gene: TRBV5-4; D gene: TRBD1
CDR3 DNA: TGTGCCAGCTCACCACGGGACGTAGCGGCCCAAGAGACCCAGTACTTC; CDR3 protein: CASSPRDVAAQETQYF; clone size: -; J gene: TRBJ2-5; V gene: TRBV18; D gene: -
CDR3 DNA: TGTGCCAGCAGCTTAACCTACAGTTCCTCGAATAGCAATCAGCCCCAGCATTTT; CDR3 protein: CASSLTYSSSNSNQPQHF; clone size: -; J gene: TRBJ1-5; V gene: TRBV7-2; D gene: -